The 22 T cell receptor beta chains reported below all come from one sample, sequenced in a study of long-term antiretroviral therapy in people with HIV. The assay used was immunoSEQ (version v3.0), run at survey level. Generated by immunoSEQ multiplex PCR, the TCRdb table keeps only in-frame clones and is missing some. The data contain 48,000 or so clones, 84% of them seen just once; the ten biggest clones take up more than 2.5%. The specimen comprised unsorted PBMCs, sampled 0.8 years after starting antiretroviral therapy. Every receptor here comes from a woman between 18 and 30 years old with HIV.

In its sample, this clone was seen a few times. This chain connects TRBV2 to TRBJ1-5, with a weak D call TRBD1 (5 bases). Germline CDR1 SNHLY, CDR2 FYNNEI. The CDR3 consists of 13 residues. Trimming left V 10 bases short and J 3 bases short, with 13 bases between. The CDR3, as DNA: TGTGCCACCGCGACAGCCCTCAATCAGCCCCAGCATTTT. Encoded protein: CATATALNQPQHF. Full variable domain (remainder filled in from reference TRBV2 and TRBJ1-5): EPEVTQTPSHQVTQMGQEVILRCVPISNHLYFYWYRQILGQKVEFLVSFYNNEISEKSEIFDDQFSVERPDGSNFTLKIRSTKLEDSAMYFCATATALNQPQHFGDGTRLSIL.

This chain uses TRBV9 with TRBJ2-1, with D possibly matching TRBD2 (6 bases). The CDR3 covers 14 residues. V lost 2 bases and J 6 bases, leaving 12 bases between the germline ends. The V gene's germline CDR1 is SGDLS and CDR2 YYNGEE. The CDR3 sequence is CASSVYGSPNEQFF. DNA for the CDR3: TGTGCCAGCAGCGTGTACGGGAGCCCCAATGAGCAGTTCTTC.

The chain recombines TRBV18 with TRBJ2-1; 7 bases align to TRBD2. Germline V gives CDR1 KGHSH, CDR2 LQKENI. This CDR3 is 16 amino acids long. The J segment lost 6 bases and the V segment lost 4 bases, leaving 12 bases of the junction unmatched. CDR3 sequence (DNA): TGTGCCAGCTCACAGCTAACTAGCGTAGACATCAATGAGCAGTTCTTC. It specifies CASSQLTSVDINEQFF.

The J gene is TRBJ2-5, the V gene TRBV7-2; D may be TRBD1 or TRBD2 (5 bases each). The CDR3 loop spans 15 amino acids. Per the germline V gene, CDR1 is SGHTA and CDR2 is FQGNSA. V was pared by 6 bases and J by 0 bases, with 14 bases between. CDR3 amino acids: CASRHGTWYQETQYF. CDR3 in DNA: TGTGCCAGCAGACACGGGACCTGGTACCAAGAGACCCAGTACTTC.

The rearrangement uses TRBV27 and TRBJ2-2; D unresolved. V dropped 6 bases and J dropped 4 bases, with 6 bases sitting between them. Germline CDR1 MNHEY, CDR2 SMNVEV (reference sequence). This CDR3 spans 12 amino acids. The CDR3 DNA is TGTGCCAGCAGCAAGGGCACCGGGGAGCTGTTTTTT. This translates into CASSKGTGELFF.

This clone was seen a handful of times. The chain has TRBV28 and TRBJ1-6; a weak D match, TRBD1 (5 bases). The germline V gene has CDR1 MDHEN and CDR2 SYDVKM. This CDR3 spans 14 amino acids. Trimming took 3 bases from V and 15 from J, leaving 18 bases between them. The CDR3 loop reads CASSLGGGDSHLHF. CDR3 DNA sequence: TGTGCCAGCAGTTTGGGGGGAGGCGACTCCCACCTCCACTTT.

This chain joins TRBV19 and TRBJ2-1; TRBD2 matches 16 bases. Per germline, CDR1 LNHDA and CDR2 SQIVND (reference sequence). The CDR3 is 17 amino acids. Losses at the gene ends were 1 base for V and 7 bases for J; bases not matched to a gene: 4. The CDR3 DNA reads as TGTGCCAGTAGTATAGTGGGACTAGCGGGAGGGGGAAATGAGCAGTTCTTC. As protein: CASSIVGLAGGGNEQFF.

The V call is TRBV27, the J call TRBJ2-1, with D unresolved. CDR3 length: 17 residues. V was cut by 3 bases and J by 5 bases, with 20 bases left in between. Germline values: CDR1 MNHEY, CDR2 SMNVEV (reference sequence). The CDR3 here is CASSFRIYLPGDNEQFF. CDR3 DNA: TGTGCCAGCAGTTTTCGAATTTATCTCCCTGGGGACAATGAGCAGTTCTTC.

V and J are TRBV6-5 and TRBJ1-2, with TRBD1 matching over 7 bases. Germline V gives CDR1 MNHEY, CDR2 SVGAGI. The CDR3 spans 14 residues. With 6 bases clipped from V and 4 bases from J, the junction kept 8 bases outside the gene matches. This CDR3 is CASRRQGTAYGYTF. The CDR3 coding sequence is TGTGCCAGCAGACGACAGGGAACGGCCTATGGCTACACCTTC.

This rearrangement joins TRBV4-1 to TRBJ2-7, with D unresolved. CDR1 and CDR2 from the germline V gene are MGHRA and YSYEKL. This CDR3 is built from 13 residues. V dropped 3 bases and J dropped 2 bases, with 8 bases sitting between them. CDR3 sequence reads: CASSQGFPYEQYF. The CDR3 DNA reads TGCGCCAGCAGCCAGGGCTTCCCCTACGAGCAGTACTTC.

The sample holds a few counts of this clone. The chain joins TRBV7-9 to TRBJ2-7; D gene unclear. The CDR3 spans 13 residues. V was shortened by 1 base and J by 5 bases, with 9 bases between the two germline ends. CDR1 and CDR2 (germline): SEHNR, FQNEAQ (reference sequence). This CDR3 reads CASSLVSLNEQYF. DNA for the CDR3: TGTGCCAGCAGCTTAGTCAGCCTTAACGAGCAGTACTTC.

The chain combines TRBV28 with TRBJ1-3, with 8 positions matching TRBD1. J was trimmed by 2 bases and V by 7 bases; bases with no gene match: 4. CDR3 length: 14 residues. Germline V lookup: CDR1 MDHEN, CDR2 SYDVKM. CDR3 sequence: CASTKQGAGNTIYF. Here the CDR3 DNA reads TGTGCCAGCACCAAACAGGGGGCTGGAAACACCATATATTTT. The full variable domain, its missing parts supplied by reference TRBV28 and TRBJ1-3, is DVKVTQSSRYLVKRTGEKVFLECVQDMDHENMFWYRQDPGLGLRLIYFSYDVKMKEKGDIPEGYSVSREKKERFSLILESASTNQTSMYLCASTKQGAGNTIYFGEGSWLTVV.

The V gene is TRBV27, the J gene TRBJ2-5; no reliable D call. Germline assignment: CDR1 MNHEY and CDR2 SMNVEV (reference sequence). The CDR3 runs 14 residues. The V end was cut by 0 bases, the J end by 5 bases, with 10 bases between. The CDR3 DNA reads as TGTGCCAGCAGTTTATCGAAGGGAAGGGAGACCCAGTACTTC. This translates into CASSLSKGRETQYF.

The rearrangement links TRBV6-5 to TRBJ1-4, with D possibly TRBD1 on 6 matching bases. V lost 10 bases, J lost 7 bases, and 16 bases lay in between. Germline-derived CDR1 and CDR2 are MNHEY and SVGAGI. CDR3 length: 13 residues. Written as DNA, the CDR3 is TGTGCCACCTCAGGGGATGTGAGTGAAAAACTGTTTTTT. Its protein is CATSGDVSEKLFF.

This clone was seen only once. This chain connects TRBV6-1 to TRBJ2-7; TRBD2 might be the D (5 bases). CDR1 and CDR2 (germline): MNHNS, SASEGT. The ends were cut back, 11 bases at V and 5 bases at J, with 19 bases in the middle. The CDR3 totals 13 residues. In nucleotides, the CDR3 is TGTGCCCTCATGGCGGGCTTGGTGGACGAGCAGTACTTC. Translated: CALMAGLVDEQYF.

The J gene is TRBJ2-7, the V gene TRBV4-2; 7 bases match TRBD1. This CDR3 contains 15 residues. J gave up 3 bases and V 0 bases, and 5 bases lay outside the gene matches. CDR1 is LGHNA and CDR2 is YNFKEQ in the germline V gene. CDR3 nucleotide sequence: TGTGCCAGCAGCCAAGATTGGGCAGGGGGCTACGAGCAGTACTTC. It codes for CASSQDWAGGYEQYF.

The J gene is TRBJ2-2, the V gene TRBV28; perhaps TRBD1 as D (5 bases). V gave up 3 bases and J gave up 3 bases, with 5 bases separating them. The CDR3 runs 13 residues. CDR1 and CDR2 from the germline V gene are MDHEN and SYDVKM. The CDR3 here is CASSLTDTGELFF. CDR3 coding DNA: TGTGCCAGCAGTTTGACAGACACCGGGGAGCTGTTTTTT.

CDR3 DNA sequence: TGTGCCAGCAGCCCCGCCACTGAAGCTTTCTTT. Encoded protein: CASSPATEAFF. The genes are TRBV6-6 and TRBJ1-1; D ambiguous. CDR3 length: 11 amino acids. V was trimmed by 6 bases and J by 4 bases, leaving 6 bases between them. CDR1 and CDR2 from the germline V gene are MNHNY and SVGAGI (reference sequence).

This sequence joins TRBV7-2 and TRBJ1-3, with 8 bases that match TRBD1. V shed 2 bases, J shed 4 bases, and the junction held 7 bases outside the gene matches. In germline, CDR1 is SGHTA, CDR2 FQGNSA. The CDR3 sequence is 16 residues long. CDR3 loop: CASSLWGRGRGNTIYF. CDR3 DNA sequence: TGTGCCAGCAGCTTATGGGGCAGGGGGCGAGGAAACACCATATATTTT.

The chain has TRBV4-1 and TRBJ1-1; D unresolved. Germline assignment: CDR1 MGHRA and CDR2 YSYEKL. Trimming stripped 4 bases from V and 0 bases from J, with 6 bases between. The CDR3 has 13 residues. The DNA for the CDR3 is TGCGCCAGCAGCCCTAGACTGAACACTGAAGCTTTCTTT. Amino acid sequence: CASSPRLNTEAFF.

The gene calls are TRBV6-5 and TRBJ2-1; TRBD2 matches at 11 bases. CDR3 size: 14 residues. Germline CDR1 reads MNHEY; CDR2 reads SVGAGI. With V trimmed by 7 bases and J by 8 bases, 7 bases remained unmatched. CDR3 sequence (DNA): TGTGCCAGCATTCTAGCGGGAGGTGGCGATGAGCAGTTCTTC. Amino acids: CASILAGGGDEQFF.

The chain uses TRBV10-3 and TRBJ2-7, with 10 positions matching TRBD1. CDR3 size: 13 residues. J gave up 5 bases and V 6 bases, and 4 bases lay outside the gene matches. Looked up from germline, CDR1 is ENHRY and CDR2 is SYGVKD. CDR3 residues: CAISKTGGDEQYF. DNA for the CDR3: TGTGCCATCAGCAAGACAGGGGGCGACGAGCAGTACTTC.